This T cell receptor (beta chain) appears in the sequencing data of a study of blood T cell repertoires in COVID-19. Study at large: The samples span acute and convalescent COVID-19 from the United States, Italy and Spain.

This clone was recorded a few times. The CDR3 has 15 residues. CDR1 and CDR2 from the germline V gene are MNHEY and SMNVEV (reference sequence). Deletions cut 6 bases from V and 2 bases from J, with 14 bases between. Original data processing: Amplifying reference gene primers gave estimates of nucleated cell counts. Sequencing used immunoSEQ multiplex PCR; TCRdb keeps in-frame clones, though not all of them. D and trimming were read from the DNA, whereas the V and J calls and clone size are those reported in that table. The sample has under 150,000 clones, 80% seen once. This TCR was sampled from a man aged 60 to 69 with active or convalescent COVID-19. The specimen was peripheral blood. The V gene is TRBV27, the J gene TRBJ1-5; maybe TRBD1 (5 bases). The CDR3 nucleotides are TGTGCCAGCAGGCCTCAGTGGGGGGGCAATCAGCCCCAGCATTTT. Protein: CASRPQWGGNQPQHF.